Described below is a single T cell receptor (beta chain) sequence and its context. Its cognate antigen is unknown. The data were taken from a study of OX40 agonist ivuxolimab in advanced cancers. On the study more broadly: Earlier treatment with anti-PD-1, anti-PD-L1 or anti-CTLA-4 was permitted, and 35% to 45% had received some. Overall study results and limits: Some nonresponders additionally presented with little normalized T-cell clonal expansion.

TCRdb keeps only in-frame clones here, not all; method: immunoSEQ multiplex PCR. The sample holds tens of thousands of clones, 82% seen once. Sequenced material: CD4+ or CD8+ T cells sorted from blood, taken in a trial of the OX40 agonist ivuxolimab. The TCR was taken from an adult with an advanced solid tumor such as melanoma, head and neck, liver or kidney cancer.

This CDR3 is CASSFTGWGTEAFF. The CDR3 DNA reads as TGTGCCAGCAGCTTTACAGGGTGGGGCACTGAAGCTTTCTTT. This chain uses TRBV9 with TRBJ1-1; a weak D match, TRBD1 (6 bases). V lost 4 bases and J 4 bases, leaving 14 bases between the germline ends. Germline V lookup: CDR1 SGDLS, CDR2 YYNGEE. The CDR3 sequence is 14 residues long.